These 18 T cell receptor beta chains originate from one sample sequenced in a study of T cell responses to AZD1222 COVID-19 vaccine. Some clones are missing from TCRdb's copy, which holds only in-frame ones; the method was immunoSEQ multiplex PCR. Among about 150,000 clones listed, around 90% were seen once. The sample in question was peripheral blood, obtained 28 days after the second AZD1222 dose. The receptors stem from an adult who received the AZD1222 COVID-19 vaccine.

The CDR3 DNA reads as TGTGCCACCAGTGGCCGGGACAGGGGCTACAATGAGCAGTTCTTC. Translated, it gives CATSGRDRGYNEQFF. The rearrangement links TRBV24-1 to TRBJ2-1, with TRBD1 matching over 10 bases. This CDR3 region has 15 residues. CDR1 and CDR2 (germline): KGHDR, SFDVKD. The ends lost 5 bases at V and 3 bases at J; junction bases unmatched: 3.

The chain links TRBV9 to TRBJ2-7, with a tentative D call TRBD2 (6 bases). Trimming pared 2 bases from V and 5 bases from J, leaving 20 bases between. This CDR3 contains 16 residues. Per the germline V gene, CDR1 is SGDLS and CDR2 is YYNGEE. The CDR3 region is CASSVGGVVRKNEQYF. The CDR3 nucleotides are TGTGCCAGCAGCGTTGGAGGGGTTGTTCGGAAAAACGAGCAGTACTTC.

This chain links TRBV2 with TRBJ2-5; 10 positions match TRBD1. The CDR3 runs to 15 residues. With 2 bases clipped from V and 2 bases from J, the junction kept 2 bases outside the gene matches. CDR1 is SNHLY, CDR2 FYNNEI, per germline. The CDR3 DNA reads as TGTGCCAGCAGTGAACGGGACAGGGGTCAAGAGACCCAGTACTTC. Its translation is CASSERDRGQETQYF.

The genes are TRBV21-1 and TRBJ2-2; TRBD2 was called by the table and not checked on the DNA. TRBV21-1 is marked as a pseudogene. This CDR3 has 16 residues. Here the CDR3 reads CASSKTSGRGTGELFF. CDR3 DNA: TGTGCCAGCAGCAAAACCAGCGGGAGAGGTACCGGGGAGCTGTTTTTT.

V is TRBV7-6 and J is TRBJ2-1, with 11 bases lining up with TRBD2. Per germline, CDR1 SGHVS and CDR2 FNYEAQ. The CDR3 length is 16 residues. The trim removed 5 bases at V and 9 bases at J, leaving 12 bases unmatched. The CDR3 bases are TGTGCCAGCAGCCGATTTCCGACTAGCGGGACGGGTGAGCAGTTCTTC. Its protein is CASSRFPTSGTGEQFF.

The CDR3 region is CASSTRGENEQYF. CDR3 nucleotides: TGTGCCAGCAGCACCCGGGGGGAGAACGAGCAGTACTTC. The chain recombines TRBV11-3 with TRBJ2-7; 7 nucleotides align to TRBD2. The germline gives CDR1 SGHNT, CDR2 YENEEA. V shed 5 bases and J 5 bases; nucleotides not matched to a gene: 6. CDR3 length: 13 amino acids.

The chain couples TRBV24-1 to TRBJ2-2; unclear D gene. V shed 3 bases and J shed 5 bases, with 9 bases lying between them. CDR3 length: 14 residues. Germline V lookup: CDR1 KGHDR, CDR2 SFDVKD. DNA for the CDR3: TGTGCCACCAGTGATCCGGCAATGACCGGGGAGCTGTTTTTT. It encodes CATSDPAMTGELFF.

This clone was counted a few times. The chain couples TRBV29-1 to TRBJ2-1; 8 bases line up with TRBD2. J lost 0 bases, V lost 4 bases, and 5 bases had no gene match. The germline CDR1 and CDR2 sequences are SQVTM and ANQGSEA. CDR3 length: 15 residues. Written as DNA, the CDR3 is TGCAGCGTTGTAGGGAGCGGGGGCTCCTACAATGAGCAGTTCTTC. Its protein product is CSVVGSGGSYNEQFF.

This chain uses TRBV7-3 with TRBJ2-5; no definite D call. Trimming took off 1 base at V and 5 bases at J, with 14 bases between the two ends. The CDR3 spans 15 residues. Germline values: CDR1 SGHTA, CDR2 FQGTGA. CDR3 amino acids: CASSLNVFPRETQYF. The CDR3 region has the DNA TGTGCCAGCAGCTTAAACGTTTTCCCACGGGAGACCCAGTACTTC.

The table lists this clone with a count of one. The V call is TRBV12-2, the J call TRBJ1-5. TRBV12-2 is given as a pseudogene. This CDR3 spans 15 amino acids. The CDR3 loop is CASRLDRVCNQPQHF. CDR3 bases: TGTGCAAGTCGCTTAGACCGGGTTTGCAATCAGCCCCAGCATTTT.

Only one count was recorded for this clone. J is TRBJ2-2 and V is TRBV15, with D maybe TRBD2 (5 bases). The germline V gene has CDR1 LNHNV and CDR2 YYDKDF (reference sequence). Trimming cost V 5 bases and J 1 base, with 14 bases left between them. The CDR3 sequence is 16 residues long. CDR3 coding DNA: TGTGCCACCAGCCCACGATTAGCGATGAACACCGGGGAGCTGTTTTTT. It yields the protein CATSPRLAMNTGELFF.

This sequence joins TRBV3-1 (or the pseudogene TRBV3-2) and TRBJ1-1; D is perhaps TRBD1 (5 bases). CDR3 size: 14 residues. V was cut by 4 bases and J by 1 base, with 10 bases left in between. The germline CDR1 and CDR2 sequences are LGHDT and YNNKEL (reference sequence). The CDR3 sequence: CASSRGGGNTEAFF. CDR3 bases: TGTGCCAGCAGCCGAGGTGGGGGGAACACTGAAGCTTTCTTT.

This rearrangement joins TRBV28 to TRBJ2-7; no clear D gene. V was shortened by 9 bases and J by 3 bases, with 12 bases between the two germline ends. In germline, CDR1 is MDHEN, CDR2 SYDVKM. The CDR3 consists of 12 residues. The CDR3 DNA follows: TGTGCCAGTCAGGATTCTTTCTACGAGCAGTACTTC. This encodes CASQDSFYEQYF.

The chain employs TRBV7-9 and TRBJ1-2; 7 bases agree with TRBD1. V trimming: 6 bases; J trimming: 4 bases; junction bases outside the gene matches: 5. Germline loops: CDR1 SEHNR, CDR2 FQNEAQ (reference sequence). This CDR3 region has 13 residues. CDR3: CASSQTGLYGYTF. In DNA, the CDR3 is TGTGCCAGCAGTCAGACAGGGCTCTATGGCTACACCTTC.

This chain uses TRBV7-9 with TRBJ2-7; D may be TRBD2 (6 bases). Trimming removed 5 bases from V and 4 bases from J, with 12 bases in between. Germline CDR1 reads SEHNR; CDR2 reads FQNEAQ (reference sequence). This CDR3 comprises 13 residues. CDR3 loop: CASSPGLDYEQYF. The CDR3 DNA reads TGTGCCAGCAGCCCGGGACTGGATTACGAGCAGTACTTC.

The rearrangement uses TRBV5-1 and TRBJ1-6; D not resolved. This CDR3 has 14 residues. From germline, CDR1 is SGHRS and CDR2 YFSETQ. V was pared by 0 bases and J by 5 bases, with 6 bases between. CDR3 region: CASSLDTDNSPLHF. DNA for the CDR3: TGCGCCAGCAGCTTGGACACAGATAATTCACCCCTCCACTTT.

This clone came up a few times. The V gene is TRBV7-9, the J gene TRBJ2-7, with a tentative D call TRBD2 (6 bases). Germline V gives CDR1 SEHNR, CDR2 FQNEAQ (reference sequence). This CDR3 is built from 12 residues. Trimming removed 6 bases at V and 6 bases at J, with 12 bases between. The CDR3 DNA reads as TGTGCCAGCAGTCCGCAGGGAGGCGAGCAGTACTTC. Translated, it gives CASSPQGGEQYF.

V is TRBV6-5 and J is TRBJ2-5, with D perhaps assigned TRBD1 or TRBD2 (5 bases each). The CDR3 is 13 amino acids. Germline-derived CDR1 and CDR2 are MNHEY and SVGAGI. The V gene lost 1 base and the J gene lost 3 bases, with 6 bases spanning the gap. The chain's CDR3 is CASSYWGKETQYF. The CDR3 DNA reads TGTGCCAGCAGTTACTGGGGGAAAGAGACCCAGTACTTC.